These T cell receptor beta chains were read from a single sample in a study of blood T cells in healthy people across ages. A single record per CDR3 protein comes from TCRdb applying MiXCR to the 5' RACE reads. The table includes around 690,000 distinct CDR3 sequences, about 54% detected once. The sample consisted of blood. The receptor source for this set is a man in his sixties in good health. CDR3s include the opening cysteine and the closing phenylalanine or tryptophan. D genes are given only for firm matches. Clone size is shown for a subset of rows, as once, few, many or a class of expanded clone.

>NA|TRBJ2-1|TRBD1|TRBV7-2|15
TGTGCCAGCAGCTCCGGGACAGGGGGCAAATTTGCGCAGTTCTTC
CASSSGTGGKFAQFF
>NA|TRBJ2-7|NA|TRBV4-1|15
TGCGCCAGCAGCCAAGACGGGACCGGACCCCACGAGCAGTACTTC
CASSQDGTGPHEQYF
>NA|TRBJ2-1|NA|TRBV6-1|14
TGTGCCAGCAGTGAAAGTCCACAAGGGCATGAGCAGTTCTTC
CASSESPQGHEQFF
>NA|TRBJ2-2|NA|TRBV4-1|14
TGCGCCAGCAGTCGTGCACAGGGAGCCGGGGAGCTGTTTTTT
CASSRAQGAGELFF
>NA|TRBJ2-1|TRBD1|TRBV20-1|15
TGCAGTGCTAGGTCAGCAGACAGGGACAGCAATGAGCAGTTCTTC
CSARSADRDSNEQFF
>NA|TRBJ2-3|NA|TRBV5-1|15
TGCGCCAGCAGCTCATCAGGGGCCAGCACAGATACGCAGTATTTT
CASSSSGASTDTQYF
>few|TRBJ2-7|NA|TRBV27|13
TGTGCCAGCAGTCCCAACAGCTACTACGAGCAGTACTTC
CASSPNSYYEQYF
>many|TRBJ2-1|NA|TRBV7-9|13
TGTGCCAGCAGCTTCGGGGAGTACAATGAGCAGTTCTTC
CASSFGEYNEQFF
>NA|TRBJ2-5|TRBD1|TRBV20-1|15
TGCAGTGCTCCGACCCGGGACAGGGCAGTGGAGACCCAGTACTTC
CSAPTRDRAVETQYF
>NA|TRBJ1-2|TRBD1|TRBV11-3|12
TGTGCCAGCAGCCTAACTGGACAGGACTACACCTTC
CASSLTGQDYTF
>NA|TRBJ2-1|NA|TRBV5-1|16
TGCGCCAGCAGCTTAATTGGCGGGGTATCCTACAATGAGCAGTTCTTC
CASSLIGGVSYNEQFF
>once|TRBJ2-7|NA|TRBV6-4|15
TGTGCCACCTCCTCGACGGGAAGCTCCTACAATGAGCAGTACTTC
CATSSTGSSYNEQYF